The clone carrying this T cell receptor beta chain was seen a few times. J gave up 5 bases and V 3 bases, and 6 bases lay outside the gene matches. The CDR3 covers 16 residues. CDR1 and CDR2 (germline): MGHRA, YSYEKL. Via MiXCR, TCRdb re-called the 5' RACE reads, giving one row per CDR3 protein. The sample has hundreds of thousands of distinct CDR3 sequences, under 20% seen once. The data are from a study of T-cell memory formation after mild COVID-19. Study in general: TCR clusters were mostly confined to one donor each.

The J gene is TRBJ2-1, the V gene TRBV4-1; 11 positions match TRBD2. The origin of this receptor is an adult woman who had mild COVID-19 (a few samples of this study predate the infection). Cell type and time point are not known. Sequencing used PBMCs or a T cell subset sorted from them (not recorded which). Here the CDR3 DNA reads TGCGCCAGCAGCCAGGGGGGACTAGCGGACGACAATGAGCAGTTCTTC. It encodes CASSQGGLADDNEQFF.